This T cell receptor beta chain was identified during a study of cytomegalovirus exposure and HLA in healthy donors. Findings of the study overall: Common viral pathogens were later found to be apparently linked to several of the most significant clusters.

Concerning this clone itself: The target antigen is unknown.

PCR amplification relied on 60 Vbeta primers (plus 13 Jbeta primers). Here immunoSEQ multiplex PCR was the method, and the copy in TCRdb shows in-frame clones only, minus some. This sample's clone table lists about 78,000 clones. Germline V gene lookup returns CDR1 SQVTM and CDR2 ANQGSEA. Trimming took off 6 bases at V and 5 bases at J, with 13 bases between the two ends. This CDR3 has 12 residues. What was sequenced was PBMCs. This sequence was found in a female donor in good health and CMV-seropositive. V is TRBV29-1 and J is TRBJ1-1; D uncertain. The CDR3 DNA is TGCAGCGTAATAACAGATAGGACTGAAGCTTTCTTT. Amino acid sequence: CSVITDRTEAFF.